This paragraph covers one T cell receptor (beta chain) sequence. This sample was taken from a study of shared clonotypes between healthy human individuals. Using immunoSEQ multiplex PCR, the repertoire was profiled, and TCRdb retains in-frame clones only, with some absent. The profile shows 2.3 million or so clones, about 92% of them singletons. Every donor was a Caucasian adult from Nashville, Tennessee. A CD45RA+ naive subset and a CD45RA-negative memory subset were split from CD4+ cells. This TCR was recovered from a man between 18 and 35 years old in good health. Some clones in this sample may be carry-over from other donors' samples. Input material: naive CD4+ T cells from PBMCs. Subset: CD45RA+ positively selected.

The DNA of the CDR3 is TGTGCCAGCAGTTCCTTTTCCGAAGAGCAGTACTTC. It yields the protein CASSSFSEEQYF. J is TRBJ2-7 and V is TRBV27; D gene uncertain. The CDR3 loop spans 12 amino acids. The ends were cut back, 4 bases at V and 7 bases at J, with 11 bases in the middle. Germline CDR1 and CDR2: MNHEY and SMNVEV (reference sequence).